What follows are 6 T cell receptor beta chains derived from one specimen sequenced in a study of T cell changes during pregnancy in multiple sclerosis. Produced via immunoSEQ multiplex PCR; TCRdb's table is partial and in-frame only. The data show approximately 89,000 clones, with just under 95% seen just once and more than 0.8% held by the top ten. The specimen was peripheral blood, collected in the third trimester of pregnancy. The receptors come from a female donor with multiple sclerosis, enrolled in a pregnancy study.

The CDR3: CASSLDRPPYNEQFF. CDR3 DNA: TGTGCCAGCAGCTTGGACAGGCCGCCGTACAATGAGCAGTTCTTC. This chain connects TRBV5-5 to TRBJ2-1, with D possibly TRBD1 on 5 matching bases. CDR3 length: 15 amino acids. Trimming removed 0 bases at V and 4 bases at J, with 11 bases between. The germline V gene has CDR1 SGHKS and CDR2 YYEKEE (reference sequence).

V and J are TRBV5-1 and TRBJ2-3; 11 bases map to TRBD1. Germline V gene data show CDR1 as SGHRS and CDR2 as YFSETQ. With V trimmed by 5 bases and J by 5 bases, 7 bases remained unmatched. The CDR3 contains 15 residues. This chain's CDR3 is CASSSGTGGVDTQYF. In nucleotides, the CDR3 is TGCGCCAGCAGTTCCGGGACAGGGGGGGTAGATACGCAGTATTTT.

The chain couples TRBV6-1 to TRBJ2-7, with D tentatively TRBD1 (5 bases). In germline, CDR1 is MNHNS, CDR2 SASEGT. This CDR3 is built from 10 residues. The germline V and J ends were trimmed by 7 bases and 6 bases, with 7 bases remaining between them. The CDR3 loop reads CASKGPEQYF. DNA for the CDR3: TGTGCCAGCAAGGGGCCCGAGCAGTACTTC.

The rearrangement joins TRBV6-6 to TRBJ1-5, with TRBD1 matching over 8 bases. Germline-derived CDR1 and CDR2 are MNHNY and SVGAGI (reference sequence). Losses at the gene ends were 7 bases for V and 6 bases for J; bases not matched to a gene: 5. This CDR3 spans 13 amino acids. This chain's CDR3 is CASTADRAQPQHF. The DNA for the CDR3 is TGTGCCAGCACCGCGGACAGGGCTCAGCCCCAGCATTTT.

CDR3 sequence (DNA): TGCGCCAGCAGCTTGGGGACACCAGATTCTGAAGCTTTCTTT. Translating it yields CASSLGTPDSEAFF. The chain uses TRBV5-1 and TRBJ1-1, with D possibly TRBD1 on 5 matching bases. Germline CDR1 and CDR2: SGHRS and YFSETQ. The V end lost 0 bases, the J end lost 6 bases, and 12 bases lay between the germline ends. The CDR3 consists of 14 residues.

This rearrangement joins TRBV5-5 to TRBJ1-2, with 8 bases identical to TRBD1. V was clipped by 1 base and J by 7 bases; unmatched bases: 6. From germline, CDR1 is SGHKS and CDR2 YYEKEE (reference sequence). The CDR3 is 14 amino acids. In nucleotides, the CDR3 is TGTGCCAGCAGCTTGTACGGGGGGACAGGTGGCTACACCTTC. Its protein product is CASSLYGGTGGYTF.